The sequence of this TCR beta chain was determined in a study of blood T cells in healthy people across ages (dated by TCRdb to about 2015). Regarding the research as a whole: In model experiments, template switching captured about one uniquely barcoded TCR beta cDNA molecule for every two T cells. Using deep sequencing normalized with unique cDNA molecular identifiers, the study measured how TCR beta repertoire diversity changes with age. Donors were grouped into four age groups: young (average approximately 15 years), middle-aged (under 40), aged (around 60) and long-lived (approximately 82). For two donors (one aged 18 to 30 and one aged 80 or older), the study analyzed two additional independent replicas of 1 million unique cDNA reads from the same blood draw. Overall study outcomes, separate from this receptor: Bulk unsorted PBMC profiling prevented conclusive comparison of naive and antigen-experienced compartments. Total diversity estimates from one million sequenced T cells were considered lower bounds and underestimates. The CMV infection status of donors was not known, potentially confounding age-related changes in expanded clonotypes. Compared with the aged group, more naive CD4+ T cells, fewer expanded clones and increased TCR diversity were shown by the long-lived group, suggesting age selection. The percentage of naive T cells measured by flow cytometry correlated strongly with observed TCR beta diversity. Observed TCR beta diversity per million T cells fell roughly linearly with age, and a significant reduction was already apparent by age about 43.

This clonotype was recorded a few times. The specificity of this receptor is unknown. Qualities for individual bases were not recorded, and no much larger clone is one base off. Libraries were constructed by 5' RACE. Sequenced on an Illumina HiSeq 2500. The second PCR ran for about 6 to 12 cycles and used a J-beta primer mix along with a sample-barcoded 5' primer. Each TCR beta cDNA molecule received a unique molecular identifier from a template-switch 5' adaptor carrying 12 random nucleotides. Each sample yielded at least 3 million CDR3-containing paired-end reads. The Mint cDNA synthesis kit, primed by a TRBC-specific oligonucleotide, was used to synthesize first-strand cDNA from all RNA. Following uracil-DNA glycosylase treatment, all cDNA underwent a first 18-cycle PCR with the universal primers M1SS and BC2_uni_R. The study's own analysis went as follows. For normalization, 1 million high-quality reads, each with a distinct molecular identifier, were randomly selected from each sample. Reads sharing molecular identifiers were discarded rather than binned into consensus sequences. MiTCR, run with a Q25 quality threshold and the strictest error-elimination algorithm, handled CDR3 identification, clonotype clustering and error correction. A nonparametric unseen species model using Euler transformation provided a lower-bound estimate of total TCR beta diversity. TCRdb reprocessed the public reads (quality trimming at Q25 with fastp, clone calling with MiXCR) and kept in-frame beta chains. Every CDR3 protein is listed once, alongside the most common genes and DNA of its rows. TCRdb, not the original authors, processed these V and J calls. The sample table shows about 540,000 distinct CDR3 sequences, and less than 25% are seen once. Jointly, the top ten make up 8.7% of the sample.

Donors were 40 or so systemically healthy Caucasian individuals from Russia aged roughly 6 to 90 years. Each donor gave about 11 milliliters of peripheral blood, drawn into EDTA-treated Vacutainer tubes. Ficoll-Paque density-gradient centrifugation was used to isolate PBMCs, with at least 7 million obtained per sample. Trizol reagent was used to extract total RNA from the PBMCs, yielding at least 5.5 micrograms per sample. For every donor, an aliquot of PBMCs went through flow cytometry to measure the percentages of naive CD45RAhigh/CD27high T cells. CDR1 and CDR2, per the germline V gene, are MDHEN and SYDVKM. The CDR3 goes from the cysteine to the phenylalanine over 15 residues. CDR3 DNA only is kept here, 45 bases in frame from base 1. Between the V and J ends, shortened by 3 bases and 0 bases respectively, the junction contains 11 bases. The data were also submitted as part of a second study, on T cells of mothers and their children. The second study reports: The donors were nine systemically healthy Caucasian individuals, made up of three mothers and their six children. cDNA synthesis used all of the extracted RNA, with roughly 1.5 ug of RNA in each 15 ul reaction. Sample barcodes and 2-4 random nucleotides were added via the M1S primer in the second PCR. Each mother yielded over 8.5 million TCR beta CDR3 reads and each child 3 million to 3.5 million reads. TCR recombination output is similarly shaped by thymic selection in related and unrelated pairs, with a minor effect exerted by inherited differences. Normalized repertoire overlap in related mother-child pairs was always slightly higher than in unrelated mother-child pairs, but the difference was never significant. With a sensitivity of approximately 100 clones per million clonotypes, no persistent microchimeric T cell clones were detected. In the study, deep NGS was used to compare the TCR beta repertoires of mothers and children, and features distinguishing related mother-child pairs from unrelated individuals were sought. On average, the children were roughly 11 +/- 4 years old, while the mothers were about 40 +/- 4 years old. Libraries were sequenced on Illumina HiSeq 2000 with 100+100 nt paired-end reads after adapter ligation with NEBNext reagents. Mother and child libraries were prepared a month apart and sequenced in separate runs to prevent cross-contamination. Between roughly 500,000 and 2,000,000 distinct TCR beta clonotypes were identified per donor. Naive TCR beta clonotypes were estimated from low-frequency clonotypes matched to each donor's FACS-determined naive share, without sorting.

The sample was blood. The receptor was isolated from a boy between 10 and 17 years old in good health. This sequence uses TRBV28 and TRBJ2-5; TRBD2 is a weak D gene call, 6 bases matching. The CDR3 has the sequence CASSFGGAHQETQYF. The DNA reads TGTGCCAGCAGTTTTGGAGGGGCGCACCAAGAGACCCAGTACTTC.